This TCR beta chain was captured by sequencing in a study of regulatory dendritic cells for organ transplantation. Data came from immunoSEQ multiplex PCR; TCRdb stores just in-frame clones and leaves some out. Among around 19,000 clones, 74% were seen once, and the ten largest hold less than 0.95%. Regarding this clone: Its target is not known.

Study observations and caveats: Memory T cells were less diverse than naive, with memory CD8+ most oligoclonal.

The germline gives CDR1 SGHRS, CDR2 YFSETQ. Germline trimming cut 2 bases from V and 5 bases from J; bases unmatched to any gene: 9. The CDR3 length is 15 residues. The sequencing input was memory CD4+ T cells from blood. The sample's subset: CD45RO+ memory T cells. This receptor was obtained from a human donor in good health. The chain carries TRBV5-1 and TRBJ1-1; 7 positions agree with TRBD1. The CDR3: CASSFSTGMETEAFF. In nucleotides, the CDR3 is TGCGCCAGCAGCTTCTCGACAGGGATGGAGACTGAAGCTTTCTTT.